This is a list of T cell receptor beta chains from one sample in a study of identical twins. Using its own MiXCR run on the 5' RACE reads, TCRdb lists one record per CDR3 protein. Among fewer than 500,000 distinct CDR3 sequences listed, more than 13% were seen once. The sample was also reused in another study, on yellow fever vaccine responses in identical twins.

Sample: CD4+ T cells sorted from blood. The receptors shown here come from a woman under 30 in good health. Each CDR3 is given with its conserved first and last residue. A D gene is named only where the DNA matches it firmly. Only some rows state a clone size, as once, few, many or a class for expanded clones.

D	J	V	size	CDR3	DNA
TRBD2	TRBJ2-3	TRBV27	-	CASSLDGTGGTDTQYF	TGTGCCAGCAGTTTAGACGGGACGGGAGGGACAGATACGCAGTATTTT
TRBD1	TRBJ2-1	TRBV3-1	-	CASSRGTGGEFF	TGTGCCAGCAGCCGGGGGACAGGGGGTGAGTTCTTC
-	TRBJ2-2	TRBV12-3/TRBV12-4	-	CAVGRPGGNTGELFF	TGTGCCGTAGGGCGGCCGGGTGGGAACACCGGGGAGCTGTTCTTT
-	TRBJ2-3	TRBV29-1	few	CSVRDHTDTQYF	TGCAGCGTCAGGGACCACACAGATACGCAGTATTTT
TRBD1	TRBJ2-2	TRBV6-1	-	CATRSGGLGAGELFF	TGTGCCACCAGGTCAGGGGGCCTTGGTGCCGGGGAGCTGTTTTTT
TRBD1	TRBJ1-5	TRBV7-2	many	CASSSDRGGQPQHF	TGTGCCAGCAGCTCGGACAGGGGGGGACAGCCCCAGCATTTT
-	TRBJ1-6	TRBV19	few	CASWGGTAYNSPLHF	TGTGCCAGTTGGGGCGGAACAGCGTATAATTCACCCCTCCACTTT
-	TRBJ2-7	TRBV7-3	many	CASSPIGVSGTYEQYF	TGTGCCAGCAGCCCCATTGGGGTTAGCGGCACCTACGAGCAGTACTTC
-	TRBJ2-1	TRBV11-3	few	CASSLVDGGEQFF	TGTGCCAGCAGCTTAGTTGACGGGGGTGAGCAGTTCTTC
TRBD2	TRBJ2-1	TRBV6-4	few	CASSTTGTSTEQFF	TGTGCCAGCAGTACGACCGGGACTAGCACCGAGCAGTTCTTC
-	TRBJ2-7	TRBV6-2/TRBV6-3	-	CASRATASYEQYF	TGTGCCAGCAGAGCGACGGCCTCCTACGAGCAGTACTTC
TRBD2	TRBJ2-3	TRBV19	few	CASSPRTSGSQVDTQYF	TGTGCCAGTAGTCCTCGGACTAGCGGGAGCCAGGTAGATACGCAGTATTTT
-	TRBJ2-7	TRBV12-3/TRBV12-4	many	CASRPLGGAYEQYF	TGTGCCAGCAGGCCCTTAGGGGGGGCCTACGAGCAGTACTTC
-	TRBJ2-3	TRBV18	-	CASSPPGGSYTDTQYF	TGTGCCAGCTCACCACCGGGCGGGTCTTACACAGATACGCAGTATTTT
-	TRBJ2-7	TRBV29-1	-	CSVSQVPSYYEQYF	TGCAGCGTCAGCCAGGTCCCCTCCTACTACGAGCAGTACTTC
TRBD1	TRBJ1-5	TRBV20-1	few	CSASGTGGFRQHF	TGCAGTGCTAGCGGGACAGGGGGCTTCCGCCAGCATTTT
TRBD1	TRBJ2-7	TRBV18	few	CASSRGQLEQYF	TGTGCCAGCTCAAGGGGGCAACTCGAGCAGTACTTC
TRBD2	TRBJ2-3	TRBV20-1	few	CSAPYLAGAADTQYF	TGCAGTGCTCCCTATCTAGCGGGGGCGGCAGATACGCAGTATTTT
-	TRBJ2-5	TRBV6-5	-	CASSYSSSRQETQYF	TGTGCCAGCAGTTACTCATCTAGTCGGCAAGAGACCCAGTACTTC
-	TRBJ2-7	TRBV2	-	CASSGIVQAFYEQYF	TGTGCCAGCAGTGGTATTGTTCAGGCCTTCTACGAGCAGTACTTC
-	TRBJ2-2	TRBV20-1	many	CSARRAANTGELFF	TGCAGTGCTAGGCGGGCTGCGAACACCGGGGAGCTGTTTTTT